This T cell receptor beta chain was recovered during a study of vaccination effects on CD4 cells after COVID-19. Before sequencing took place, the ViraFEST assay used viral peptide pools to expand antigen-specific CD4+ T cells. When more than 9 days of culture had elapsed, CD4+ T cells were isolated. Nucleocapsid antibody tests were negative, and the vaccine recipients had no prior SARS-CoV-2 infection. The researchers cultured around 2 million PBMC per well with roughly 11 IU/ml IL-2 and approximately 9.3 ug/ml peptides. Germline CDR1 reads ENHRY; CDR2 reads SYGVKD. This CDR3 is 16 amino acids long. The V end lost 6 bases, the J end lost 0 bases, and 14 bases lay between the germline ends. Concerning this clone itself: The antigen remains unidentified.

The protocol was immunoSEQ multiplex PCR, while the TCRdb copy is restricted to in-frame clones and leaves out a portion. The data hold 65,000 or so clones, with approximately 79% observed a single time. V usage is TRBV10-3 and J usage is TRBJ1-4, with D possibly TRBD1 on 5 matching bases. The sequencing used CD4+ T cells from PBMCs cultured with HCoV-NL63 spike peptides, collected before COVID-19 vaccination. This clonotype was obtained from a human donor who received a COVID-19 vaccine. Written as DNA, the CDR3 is TGTGCCATCAGCCGGGGCCCCCCGACAACTAATGAAAAACTGTTTTTT. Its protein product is CAISRGPPTTNEKLFF.